The rows below give T cell receptor beta chains drawn from one sample of a study of response to subunit inactivated influenza vaccine. TCRdb reanalysed the RT-PCR reads using MiXCR and keeps one entry per CDR3 protein. This table holds 650,000 to 850,000 distinct CDR3 sequences, roughly 14% found once. This specimen was PBMCs from blood, taken 14 to 15 days before vaccination. The receptors shown here come from a middle-aged man who received an inactivated influenza vaccine. The CDR3 runs from the conserved cysteine through the conserved F or W. Fields, in order: D gene, clone size, J gene, V gene, CDR3 DNA, CDR3 protein. A D gene is named only where the DNA matches it firmly. Not all rows give a size; the values are once, few, many and, for expanded clones, a class.

NA few TRBJ2-3 TRBV12-3/TRBV12-4 TGTGCCAGCAGTAGGACAGTAGATACGCAGTATTTT CASSRTVDTQYF
TRBD1 few TRBJ2-4 TRBV19 TGTGCCAGTAGACTGGGACAGAGGTACGGGATTCAGTACTTC CASRLGQRYGIQYF
NA few TRBJ2-6 TRBV18 TGTGCCAGCTCACCACCTTTTGGGGGTGGGGCCAACGTCCTGACTTTC CASSPPFGGGANVLTF
TRBD1 NA TRBJ2-2 TRBV4-2 TGTGCCAGCAGCCAAGCCCTAGGGGGCGCGAACACCGGGGAGCTGTTTTTT CASSQALGGANTGELFF
NA NA TRBJ1-1 TRBV12-3/TRBV12-4 TGTGCCAGCAGTTCAGGGACCTCGAACACTGAAGCTTTCTTT CASSSGTSNTEAFF
NA NA TRBJ2-1 TRBV18 TGTGCCAGCTCACCACCCGGGGTGGATGAGCAGTTCTTC CASSPPGVDEQFF
NA few TRBJ2-3 TRBV6-2/TRBV6-3 TGTGCCAGCTCCGGCTGGCGGGCAGATACGCAGTATTTT CASSGWRADTQYF
NA NA TRBJ1-1 TRBV21-1 TGTGCCAGCAGCACCTCGCCAGAAGGACAGGGGGCAATGAACACTGAAGCTTTCTTT CASSTSPEGQGAMNTEAFF
NA few TRBJ1-1 TRBV10-3 TGTGCCATCAGCGGGGGGACTGAAGCTTTCTTT CAISGGTEAFF
TRBD1 few TRBJ2-5 TRBV2 TGTGCCAGCAGTGAAGTTGTGGGGACAGCTGAAGAGACCCAGTACTTC CASSEVVGTAEETQYF
NA many TRBJ1-5 TRBV15 TGTGCCACCAGCAGGGATGGACAGAGCAATCAGCCCCAGCATTTT CATSRDGQSNQPQHF
NA NA TRBJ1-4 TRBV4-3 TGCGCCAGCAGCGGAGGGTTAAGTGAAAAACTGTTTTTT CASSGGLSEKLFF
NA few TRBJ1-1 TRBV4-2 TGTGCCAGCAGCCAAGATCCCACTGGGGCCTTCCGGGAAGCTTTCTTT CASSQDPTGAFREAFF
NA NA TRBJ2-1 TRBV2 TGTGCCAGCAGTGAAAACAGGGTCTCCTACAATGAGCAGTTCTTC CASSENRVSYNEQFF
TRBD1 few TRBJ1-5 TRBV29-1 TGCAGCGTTGAAATCCCGGACAGGGACCAAAATAGCAATCAGCCCCAGCATTTT CSVEIPDRDQNSNQPQHF
NA NA TRBJ2-1 TRBV12-3/TRBV12-4 TGTGCCAGCAGTGGGGGCGCGCGCGACAATGAGCAGTTCTTC CASSGGARDNEQFF
NA few TRBJ2-5 TRBV5-1 TGCGCCAGCAGCTTTGGGGAGAAGACCCAGTACTTC CASSFGEKTQYF
NA NA TRBJ2-1 TRBV7-2 TGTGCCAGCAGCTCCCGGTTGACTGAGCAGTTCTTC CASSSRLTEQFF
NA NA TRBJ2-1 TRBV9 TGTGCCAGCCCAGGGACTCCCTACAATGAGCAGTTCTTC CASPGTPYNEQFF
NA few TRBJ2-7 TRBV12-3/TRBV12-4 TGTGCCAGCAGGACGGGGGAATCCGAGCAGTACTTC CASRTGESEQYF
TRBD2 few TRBJ2-7 TRBV28 TGTGCCAGCACTGGCCTAGCGGGACAATACGAGCAGTACTTC CASTGLAGQYEQYF
NA NA TRBJ2-4 TRBV28 TGTGCCAGCAGTTTTCAGGGGTGGTCAGCCAAAAACATTCAGTACTTC CASSFQGWSAKNIQYF
NA many TRBJ2-1 TRBV5-1 TGCGCCAGCAGATTGAGCGGGCGCAATGAGCAGTTCTTC CASRLSGRNEQFF
TRBD2 NA TRBJ2-3 TRBV24-1 TGTGCCACCAGTGACCGGCCGGGACTAGGGACAGATACGCAGTATTTT CATSDRPGLGTDTQYF
TRBD2 many TRBJ2-1 TRBV12-3/TRBV12-4 TGTGCCAGCAGTTTCGAGGGACTAGCGGGTAATGAGCAGTTCTTC CASSFEGLAGNEQFF
NA NA TRBJ1-1 TRBV28 TGTGCCACCTCGCCCACCGGGACACCGAACACTGAAGCTTTCTTT CATSPTGTPNTEAFF
NA many TRBJ2-7 TRBV27 TGTGCCAGCAGTTCACTCGGACAAGGGTCCTACGAGCAGTACTTC CASSSLGQGSYEQYF
NA few TRBJ2-5 TRBV6-2/TRBV6-3 TGTGCCAGCAGTCCCAGACAGGATTGGGAGACCCAGTACTTC CASSPRQDWETQYF
NA many TRBJ1-1 TRBV28 TGTGCCAGCAGTACGTTACAGGGGAACACTGAAGCTTTCTTT CASSTLQGNTEAFF
TRBD1 NA TRBJ2-7 TRBV6-1 TGTGCCAGCAGGTTGGGACAGGGGACTGGCGAGCAGTACTTC CASRLGQGTGEQYF
NA many TRBJ2-3 TRBV5-1 TGCGCCAGCAGCACCGGCCAGAGCACAGATACGCAGTATTTT CASSTGQSTDTQYF
TRBD1 NA TRBJ1-2 TRBV4-3 TGCGCCAGCAGCCAAGACAGGGGGCGAGATGGCTACACCTTC CASSQDRGRDGYTF
NA few TRBJ2-1 TRBV7-9 TGTGCCAGCCGAATCGACAGCAACAATGAGCAGTTCTTC CASRIDSNNEQFF
NA few TRBJ2-7 TRBV5-5 TGTGCCAGCAGCTTAGGGCTTCAGGTCTCCTACGAGCAGTACTTC CASSLGLQVSYEQYF
TRBD2 NA TRBJ2-3 TRBV20-1 TGCAGTGCAGTAAGCTGGCGGGAGAACGGGGGAGATACGCAGTATTTT CSAVSWRENGGDTQYF
NA few TRBJ2-5 TRBV7-8 TGTGCCAGCAGCCCCCCCAGGGGCGCTGCGTTAGAGACCCAGTACTTC CASSPPRGAALETQYF
NA many TRBJ2-2 TRBV27 TGTGCCAGCAGAGCCAGGGGGGAGCTGTTTTTT CASRARGELFF
TRBD1 NA TRBJ2-4 TRBV6-2/TRBV6-3 TGTGCCAGCAGCACCACAGGGGGCCTCAACATTCAGTACTTC CASSTTGGLNIQYF
TRBD2 few TRBJ2-1 TRBV5-1 TGCGCCAGCAGCTTTTCGGCTAGCGGGAGGCAATTCGGGAACAATGAGCAGTTCTTC CASSFSASGRQFGNNEQFF
TRBD1 NA TRBJ2-7 TRBV6-5 TGTGCCAGCAGTTTGAGACAGGGTCGGGGAGAGCAGTACTTC CASSLRQGRGEQYF
TRBD2 NA TRBJ2-5 TRBV6-2/TRBV6-3 TGTGCCAGCAGATCGGGGGGGCGAGCCCAGTACTTC CASRSGGRAQYF
NA NA TRBJ1-5 TRBV6-2/TRBV6-3 TGTGCCAGCAGTTACGCACCGGGACAATGGAGCAATCAGCCCCAGCATTTT CASSYAPGQWSNQPQHF
TRBD1 NA TRBJ1-6 TRBV3-1 TGTGCCAGCAGCCAAGATCAGTACAGGGGTCGAGGTTCACCCCTCCACTTT CASSQDQYRGRGSPLHF
NA many TRBJ2-5 TRBV3-1 TGTGCCAGCAGCCAAGCGGGATCGGAGACCCAGTACTTC CASSQAGSETQYF
NA few TRBJ2-1 TRBV2 TGTGCCCCCAGGACTGTTACCACCGAGCAGTTCTTC CAPRTVTTEQFF
NA NA TRBJ2-2 TRBV11-2 TGTGCCAGCAGCTTAGATCCGAGGGCGAACACCGGGGAGCTGTTTTTT CASSLDPRANTGELFF
NA NA TRBJ1-5 TRBV12-3/TRBV12-4 TGTGCCAGCAGTTTCCAAGGGTTCAATCAGCCCCAGCATTTT CASSFQGFNQPQHF
NA few TRBJ1-1 TRBV6-1 TGTGCCAGCAGTGCGGAACGGGGGAGCACTGAAGCTTTCTTT CASSAERGSTEAFF
TRBD2 NA TRBJ2-3 TRBV5-1 TGCGCCAGCAGCCCGGATCTAGGGACTAGCGGAACAGATACGCAGTATTTT CASSPDLGTSGTDTQYF
NA few TRBJ2-5 TRBV20-1 TGCAGTTCGCATAGGGACGGAATGGAGACCCAGTACTTC CSSHRDGMETQYF
NA few TRBJ2-1 TRBV11-1 TGTGCCAGCAGCTTAACCGGAATCTCCTACAATGAGCAGTTCTTC CASSLTGISYNEQFF
NA few TRBJ1-1 TRBV9 TGTGCCAGCAGCGTTAACAGGGTAGGTGAAGCTTTCTTT CASSVNRVGEAFF
NA NA TRBJ2-4 TRBV7-2 TGTGCCAGCAGCTACTCAGGAAACATTCAGTACTTC CASSYSGNIQYF
NA few TRBJ2-2 TRBV6-1 TGTGCCAGCAGACAAGACACCGGGGAGCTGTTTTTT CASRQDTGELFF
TRBD1 few TRBJ1-6 TRBV18 TGTGCCAGCTCACCACGGACAGGGAACGATTCACCCCTCCACTTT CASSPRTGNDSPLHF